Detailed here is one T cell receptor (beta chain). The antigen is not known. This sample was taken from a study of cytomegalovirus exposure and HLA in healthy donors. At collection, donors were nominally healthy, but unrecorded immune exposures were probable. The CDR3 sequence is 15 residues long. Looked up from germline, CDR1 is SNHLY and CDR2 is FYNNEI. Trimming removed 2 bases from V and 7 bases from J, with 15 bases in between. Findings and limits, study-wide: Altogether, some 170 TCR beta chains were recorded as cytomegalovirus-associated.

PCR amplification relied on 60 Vbeta primers (plus 13 Jbeta primers). Sequencing used immunoSEQ multiplex PCR; TCRdb keeps in-frame clones, though not all of them. Among about 55,000 clones listed, around 78% were seen once. Material for sequencing was PBMCs. The sequence was collected from a female donor in good health and CMV-seronegative. The chain couples TRBV2 to TRBJ2-1; possible D gene TRBD2, 6 bases. The CDR3 loop reads CASSEYDSGVNEQFF. The CDR3 DNA sequence: TGTGCCAGCAGTGAATATGATAGCGGAGTGAATGAGCAGTTCTTC.